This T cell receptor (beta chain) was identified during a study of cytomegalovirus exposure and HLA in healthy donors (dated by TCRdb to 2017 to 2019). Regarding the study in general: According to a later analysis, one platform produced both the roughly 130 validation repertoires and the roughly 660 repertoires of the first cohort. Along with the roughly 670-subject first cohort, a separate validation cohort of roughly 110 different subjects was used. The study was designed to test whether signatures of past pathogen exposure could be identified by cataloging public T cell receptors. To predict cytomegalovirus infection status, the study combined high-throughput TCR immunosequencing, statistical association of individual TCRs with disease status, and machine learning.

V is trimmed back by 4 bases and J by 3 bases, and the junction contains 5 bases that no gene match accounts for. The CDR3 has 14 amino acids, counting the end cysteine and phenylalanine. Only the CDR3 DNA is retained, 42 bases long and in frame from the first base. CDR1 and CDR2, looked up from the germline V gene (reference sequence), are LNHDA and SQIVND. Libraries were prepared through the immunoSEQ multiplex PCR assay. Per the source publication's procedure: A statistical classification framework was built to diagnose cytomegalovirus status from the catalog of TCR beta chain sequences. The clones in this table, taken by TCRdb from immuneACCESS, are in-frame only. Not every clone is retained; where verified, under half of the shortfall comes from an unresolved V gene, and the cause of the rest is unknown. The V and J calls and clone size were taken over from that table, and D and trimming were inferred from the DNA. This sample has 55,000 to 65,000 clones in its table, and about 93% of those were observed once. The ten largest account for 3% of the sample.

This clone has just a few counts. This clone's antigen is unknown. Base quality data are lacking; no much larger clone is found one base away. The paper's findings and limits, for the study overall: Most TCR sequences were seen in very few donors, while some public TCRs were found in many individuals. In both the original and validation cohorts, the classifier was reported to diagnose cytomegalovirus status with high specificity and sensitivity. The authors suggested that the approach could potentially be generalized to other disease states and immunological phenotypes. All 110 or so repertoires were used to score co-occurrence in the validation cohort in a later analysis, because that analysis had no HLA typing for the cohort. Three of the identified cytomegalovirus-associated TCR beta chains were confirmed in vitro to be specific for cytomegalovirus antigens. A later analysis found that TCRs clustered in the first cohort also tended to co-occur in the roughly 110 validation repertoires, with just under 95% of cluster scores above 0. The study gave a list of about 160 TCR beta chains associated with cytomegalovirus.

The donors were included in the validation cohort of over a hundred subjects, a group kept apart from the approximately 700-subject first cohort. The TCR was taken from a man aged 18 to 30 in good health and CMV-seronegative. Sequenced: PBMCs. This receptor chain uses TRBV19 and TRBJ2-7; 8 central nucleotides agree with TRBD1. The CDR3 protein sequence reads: CASSTRGRGYEQYF. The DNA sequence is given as TGTGCCAGTAGTACCAGGGGGCGCGGCTACGAGCAGTACTTC.